This T cell receptor (beta chain) was sequenced in a study of T-cell memory formation after mild COVID-19. TCRdb analysed the 5' RACE reads with MiXCR anew, one entry per CDR3 protein. Of 300,000 to 350,000 distinct CDR3 sequences listed, roughly a fifth are singletons. The CDR3 runs to 13 residues. The V and J ends lost 1 base and 8 bases respectively, with 14 bases between them. Germline V gene sequence: CDR1 DFQATT, CDR2 SNEGSKA (reference sequence). The specimen sequenced was PBMCs or a T cell subset sorted from them (not recorded which). The clonotype was recovered from a man younger than 35 who had mild COVID-19 (a few samples of this study predate the infection). Cell type and time point are not known. The chain uses TRBV20-1 and TRBJ1-2; D is unresolved. The CDR3 protein is CSARGGRVDGYTF. The CDR3 coding sequence is TGCAGTGCTAGAGGTGGGCGAGTAGACGGCTACACCTTC.